Below are 12 T cell receptor beta chains sequenced from a single sample in a study of human T cells and chemical hapten exposure. TCRdb reanalysed the RACE reads using MiXCR and keeps one entry per CDR3 protein. In the table there are nearly 350,000 distinct CDR3 sequences, around 7% of which are singletons. Sample time point: patch test 1, 2 weeks after DPC sensitization. Treatment of the sample: therapeutic diphenylcyclopropenone sensitization with weekly scalp DPC. The sample was whole blood, taken in connection with sensitization to the hapten diphenylcyclopropenone (DPC). All receptors come from a woman between 18 and 29 years old with alopecia areata. Some clones in this sample may be carry-over from other donors' samples.

This sequence joins TRBV12-3 or TRBV12-4 and TRBJ1-1, with D perhaps TRBD1 (5 bases). The CDR3 is 14 amino acids. The germline V and J ends were trimmed by 5 bases and 11 bases, with 21 bases remaining between them. The CDR3 sequence is CASSPLTGPERAFF. The CDR3 coding sequence is TGTGCCAGCAGTCCACTAACAGGTCCCGAGAGGGCTTTCTTT.

This clonotype is a singleton in its sample. V gene TRBV5-1 combines with J gene TRBJ2-7; D is unresolved. The CDR3 contains 14 residues. V was pared by 0 bases and J by 0 bases, with 7 bases between. Germline-derived CDR1 and CDR2 are SGHRS and YFSETQ. This CDR3 reads CASSLGPNSYEQYF. The DNA of the CDR3 is TGCGCCAGCAGCTTGGGGCCCAACTCCTACGAGCAGTACTTC.

This clonotype was detected ten times or more. The chain carries TRBV4-2 and TRBJ2-3; 8 bases line up with TRBD2. The length of the CDR3 is 16 residues. Germline V gene data show CDR1 as LGHNA and CDR2 as YNFKEQ. J gave up 6 bases and V 0 bases, and 8 bases lay outside the gene matches. CDR3 bases: TGTGCCAGCAGCCAAGAGGCCAGCGGGGGTCCGGATACGCAGTATTTT. As protein: CASSQEASGGPDTQYF.

This clonotype was recorded a few times. The chain couples TRBV7-2 to TRBJ2-3; 10 bases are shared with TRBD2. After removal of 1 base from V and 2 bases from J, the junction contained 9 bases not matched to a gene. Germline V lookup: CDR1 SGHTA, CDR2 FQGNSA. The CDR3 runs 18 residues. The CDR3 sequence is CASSLVAPSGGLTDTQYF. DNA of the CDR3: TGTGCCAGCAGCTTAGTGGCACCTAGCGGGGGCCTCACAGATACGCAGTATTTT.

V usage is TRBV7-9 and J usage is TRBJ2-1; D tentatively fits TRBD1 or TRBD2 (5 bases each). Germline V gives CDR1 SEHNR, CDR2 FQNEAQ (reference sequence). The CDR3 runs to 16 residues. Trimming cost V 0 bases and J 1 base, with 10 bases left between them. This CDR3 reads CASSLAGPLSYNEQFF. CDR3 nucleotide sequence: TGTGCCAGCAGCTTAGCGGGACCACTTTCCTACAATGAGCAGTTCTTC.

This clonotype was counted only a few times. This chain connects TRBV7-2 to TRBJ2-5; no reliable D call. Trimming pared 10 bases from V and 8 bases from J, leaving 20 bases between. CDR3 length equals 13 residues. The V gene's germline CDR1 is SGHTA and CDR2 FQGNSA. CDR3 region: CATSPHQTVTQYF. The CDR3 DNA reads TGTGCCACCTCACCTCACCAGACGGTCACCCAGTACTTC.

This clonotype occurred many times. This chain connects TRBV20-1 to TRBJ1-4; D uncertain. V was shortened by 5 bases and J by 4 bases, with 5 bases between the two germline ends. The CDR3 runs to 11 residues. Germline CDR1 DFQATT, CDR2 SNEGSKA (reference sequence). This CDR3 is CSAGYNEKLFF. As DNA, the CDR3 is TGCAGTGCTGGATATAATGAAAAACTGTTTTTT.

This chain connects TRBV7-9 to TRBJ1-2; D is unresolved. V lost 8 bases and J 3 bases, leaving 10 bases between the germline ends. CDR1 is SEHNR, CDR2 FQNEAQ, per germline (reference sequence). The CDR3 consists of 12 residues. The CDR3 nucleotides are TGTGCCAGCGGATCAGTGGACTATGGCTACACCTTC. This codes for CASGSVDYGYTF.

This clonotype occurred a few times. The chain couples TRBV9 to TRBJ2-7; D tentatively fits TRBD1 or TRBD2 (7 bases each). Germline CDR1 reads SGDLS; CDR2 reads YYNGEE. CDR3 length: 15 amino acids. V was shortened by 3 bases and J by 2 bases, with 15 bases between the two germline ends. CDR3 protein: CASSAGGGSPYEQYF. In nucleotides, the CDR3 is TGTGCCAGCAGCGCAGGGGGGGGCAGTCCCTACGAGCAGTACTTC.

V gene TRBV11-2 combines with J gene TRBJ1-2; 8 bases fit TRBD1. CDR1 SGHAT and CDR2 FQNNGV come from the germline V gene. The CDR3 is 18 amino acids. Germline trimming cut 5 bases from V and 4 bases from J; bases unmatched to any gene: 18. The CDR3 sequence is CASSLALGVTGGAYGYTF. The CDR3 nucleotides read TGTGCCAGCAGCCTTGCTCTGGGTGTAACAGGGGGGGCCTATGGCTACACCTTC.

This clonotype has just a few counts. The rearrangement joins TRBV20-1 to TRBJ1-5; unclear D gene. The V end lost 1 base, the J end lost 1 base, and 17 bases lay between the germline ends. The CDR3 spans 17 residues. The germline V gene has CDR1 DFQATT and CDR2 SNEGSKA (reference sequence). DNA for the CDR3: TGCAGTGCTAGAGCACCTGCGAGGGCTAGGAGCAATCAGCCCCAGCATTTT. It translates to CSARAPARARSNQPQHF.

V and J are TRBV3-1 and TRBJ1-2; maybe TRBD1 (6 bases). Germline V gives CDR1 LGHDT, CDR2 YNNKEL (reference sequence). This CDR3 is built from 13 residues. V was trimmed by 5 bases and J by 3 bases, leaving 10 bases between them. Here the CDR3 reads CASSSGVDYGYTF. As DNA, the CDR3 is TGTGCCAGCAGCTCAGGGGTCGACTATGGCTACACCTTC.